A selection of T cell receptor beta chains follows, all from one sample in a study of blood T cell repertoires in COVID-19. The data were produced by immunoSEQ multiplex PCR, yet TCRdb's version contains in-frame clones alone and is incomplete. The sample lists about 220,000 clones; around 84% were seen once. Sequences were obtained from peripheral blood. The source is a human donor in a cohort sampled during active COVID-19. The CDR3 runs from the conserved cysteine through the conserved F or W. Fields, in order: D gene, clone size, J gene, V gene, CDR3 protein, CDR3 DNA. The D gene is left open where the match is weak. Clone size is given for some rows only: seen once, a few or many times, or a class if the clone is expanded.

NA NA TRBJ1-5 TRBV2 CASSPDQASNQPQHF TGTGCCAGCAGTCCGGATCAGGCTAGCAATCAGCCCCAGCATTTT
NA NA TRBJ2-1 TRBV7-2 CASSLGPGDNEQFF TGTGCCAGCAGCTTAGGTCCAGGGGACAATGAGCAGTTCTTC
NA many TRBJ2-5 TRBV7-2 CASRRAGGPETQYF TGTGCCAGCCGAAGGGCAGGGGGGCCAGAGACCCAGTACTTC
TRBD2 NA TRBJ2-2 TRBV7-2 CASSLATGLAGGLTGELFF TGTGCCAGCAGCTTAGCGACGGGACTAGCGGGGGGGCTAACCGGGGAGCTGTTTTTT
NA NA TRBJ1-1 TRBV5-1 CASSQDSRPNTEAFF TGCGCCAGCAGTCAGGACAGTCGGCCTAACACTGAAGCTTTCTTT
NA NA TRBJ2-5 TRBV19 CASSQSQETQYF TGTGCCAGTAGTCAGTCCCAAGAGACCCAGTACTTC
TRBD1 NA TRBJ1-5 TRBV18 CASSPPGQGRRSNQPQHF TGTGCCAGCTCACCACCGGGACAGGGGAGAAGGAGCAATCAGCCCCAGCATTTT
NA many TRBJ1-6 TRBV9 CASSAENSPLHF TGTGCCAGCAGCGCGGAGAATTCACCCCTCCACTTT
TRBD2 NA TRBJ2-7 TRBV3-1/TRBV3-2 CASRERLAGPYEQYF TGTGCCAGCAGAGAAAGACTAGCGGGACCCTACGAGCAGTACTTC
NA few TRBJ2-2 TRBV10-3 CATVGQTNTGELFF TGTGCCACCGTTGGACAGACGAACACCGGGGAGCTGTTTTTT
TRBD1 NA TRBJ2-3 TRBV19 CASTRDRYTDTQYF TGTGCCAGTACTCGGGACAGATACACAGATACGCAGTATTTT
TRBD1 NA TRBJ1-1 TRBV7-8 CASSPDRVGSEAFF TGTGCCAGCAGCCCCGACAGGGTAGGTTCTGAAGCTTTCTTT
TRBD1 few TRBJ1-4 TRBV10-3 CASRDRGFLNEKLFF TGTGCCAGCCGGGACAGGGGGTTTCTTAATGAAAAACTGTTTTTT
NA NA TRBJ2-5 TRBV19 CASSTGGTAGTQYF TGTGCCAGTAGTACCGGAGGGACTGCCGGGACCCAGTACTTC
TRBD1 NA TRBJ1-6 TRBV5-6 CASSSPPEGAAPLHF TGTGCCAGCAGCTCTCCCCCCGAGGGGGCCGCACCCCTCCACTTT
NA NA TRBJ2-2 TRBV11-3 CASSLLAGTDTGELFF TGTGCCAGCAGCTTATTAGCAGGGACTGACACCGGGGAGCTGTTTTTT
NA NA TRBJ1-1 TRBV29-1 CSVERWSRTEAFF TGCAGCGTTGAAAGGTGGAGCCGCACTGAAGCTTTCTTT
NA NA TRBJ2-5 TRBV27 CASSLEGRREETQYF TGTGCCAGCAGCCTAGAGGGTAGAAGGGAAGAGACCCAGTACTTC
TRBD1 NA TRBJ1-1 TRBV28 CASSFPGQGAWDTEAFF TGTGCCAGCAGTTTTCCCGGACAGGGGGCCTGGGACACTGAAGCTTTCTTT
NA NA TRBJ1-2 TRBV5-5 CASSLDSNYGYTF TGTGCCAGCAGCTTAGACAGCAACTATGGCTACACCTTC